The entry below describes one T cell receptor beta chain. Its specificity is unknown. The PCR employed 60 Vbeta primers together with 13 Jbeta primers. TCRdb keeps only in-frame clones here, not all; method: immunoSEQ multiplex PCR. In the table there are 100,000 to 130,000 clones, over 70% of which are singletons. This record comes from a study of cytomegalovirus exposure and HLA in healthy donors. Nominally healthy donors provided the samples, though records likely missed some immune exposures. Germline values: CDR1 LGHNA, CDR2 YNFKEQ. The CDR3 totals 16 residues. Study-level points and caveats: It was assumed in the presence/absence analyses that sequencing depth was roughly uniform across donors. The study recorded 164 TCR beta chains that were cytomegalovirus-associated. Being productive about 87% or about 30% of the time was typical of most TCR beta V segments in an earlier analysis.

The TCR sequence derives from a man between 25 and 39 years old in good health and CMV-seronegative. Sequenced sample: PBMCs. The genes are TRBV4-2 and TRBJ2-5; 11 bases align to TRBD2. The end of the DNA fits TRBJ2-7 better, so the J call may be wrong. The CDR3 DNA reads TGTGCCAGCAGCCAGCCGGGACTAGCGGCGGCCTACGAGCAGTACTTC. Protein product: CASSQPGLAAAYEQYF.